These T cell receptor beta chains were read from a single sample in a study of OX40 agonist ivuxolimab in advanced cancers. Produced via immunoSEQ multiplex PCR; TCRdb's table is partial and in-frame only. The sample shows about 20,000 clones, 80% to 90% of them seen only once. The specimen was CD4+ or CD8+ T cells sorted from blood, collected in a trial of the OX40 agonist ivuxolimab. The receptors originated from an adult with an advanced solid tumor such as melanoma, head and neck, liver or kidney cancer. The CDR3 runs from the conserved cysteine through the conserved F or W. A D gene is named only where the DNA matches it firmly. Rows may omit the clone size; those that give it use once, few, many or a size class.

j_call d_call clone_size v_call cdr3_nt cdr3_aa
TRBJ1-1 - - TRBV28 TGTGCCAGCAGTTTGTCCCGAGGCACTGAAGCTTTCTTT CASSLSRGTEAFF
TRBJ2-7 - - TRBV7-2 TGTGCCAGCAGTCTTGTTAGCGAGCAGTACTTC CASSLVSEQYF
TRBJ2-2 TRBD2 - TRBV10-3 TGTGCCATCAGTGTGAAAAGCGGGGGCGCGAACACCGGGGAGCTGTTTTTT CAISVKSGGANTGELFF
TRBJ1-1 - - TRBV5-6 TGTGCCAGCAGCTTGAGGCCTCAGTCATCGAACACTGAAGCTTTCTTT CASSLRPQSSNTEAFF
TRBJ1-2 - - TRBV6-6 TGTGCCAGCAGTTACTCTCGGGGGGCGCTTGGCTATGGCTACACCTTC CASSYSRGALGYGYTF
TRBJ1-1 - - TRBV7-6 TGTGCCAGCAGCCCCGGAGCAGCCAACACTGAAGCTTTCTTT CASSPGAANTEAFF
TRBJ2-7 TRBD1 - TRBV28 TGTGCCAGCAGCCCCGGGGACAGTTACGAGCAGTACTTC CASSPGDSYEQYF
TRBJ2-2 - - TRBV7-8 TGTGCCAGCAGCCCCCGACAACTTTTTAGCGGGGAGCTGTTTTTT CASSPRQLFSGELFF
TRBJ2-1 - - TRBV6-1 TGTGCCAGCAGTGAAGAGCCAGTCGGCGATGAGCAGTTCTTC CASSEEPVGDEQFF
TRBJ2-7 TRBD2 - TRBV7-9 TGTGCCAGCAGCTCCCCGGGGAGGGACCTCTACGAGCAGTACTTC CASSSPGRDLYEQYF
TRBJ1-5 - - TRBV4-1 TGCGCCAGCAGCCACAAAGCCGAGCGGGGCCCGATTCAGCCCCAGCATTTT CASSHKAERGPIQPQHF
TRBJ1-3 - - TRBV7-6 TGTGCCAGCAGCTTTATGGAATCTGGAAACACCATATATTTT CASSFMESGNTIYF
TRBJ1-5 - - TRBV5-6 TGTGCCAGCAGCTCCGGACAGCCCAATCAGCCCCAGCATTTT CASSSGQPNQPQHF
TRBJ2-7 TRBD2 - TRBV7-9 TGTGCCAGCAGCCCCGGGGGGAGCTCCTACGAGCAGTACTTC CASSPGGSSYEQYF
TRBJ1-6 - few TRBV19 TGTGCCAGTAGAATGGGGCGATCCGGATCACCCCTCCACTTT CASRMGRSGSPLHF
TRBJ2-2 - - TRBV11-3 TGTGCCAGCAGCTTCCGGGACAACGGGGAGCTGTTTTTT CASSFRDNGELFF
TRBJ2-1 - once TRBV7-8 TGTGCCAGCAGCTTAGGAGTGGGTTGGACCAATGAGCAGTTCTTC CASSLGVGWTNEQFF
TRBJ1-1 - once TRBV28 - CASSFLAVIAEAFF
TRBJ1-6 TRBD1 - TRBV7-3 TGTGCCAGCAGCTTGGACAGGGGTGGATCACCCCTCCACTTT CASSLDRGGSPLHF
TRBJ2-2 - - TRBV2 TGTGCCAGCAGTCTTAACGGGGAGCTGTTTTTT CASSLNGELFF
TRBJ2-1 - - TRBV20-1 TGCAGTGCTAGACGTGGCAATGAGCAGTTCTTC CSARRGNEQFF
TRBJ2-3 - - TRBV21-1 TGTGCCAGCAGCAAGGAGGGGGGAGATACGCAGTATTTT CASSKEGGDTQYF
TRBJ1-5 - - TRBV6-9 TGTGCCAGCAGACCCGGGGGGGGTAGCAATCAGCCCCAGCATTTT CASRPGGGSNQPQHF
TRBJ1-5 TRBD1 - TRBV27 TGTGCCAGCAGTAATTTAGGGGGCTTGCCCCAGCATTTT CASSNLGGLPQHF
TRBJ1-5 - medium-sized TRBV11-2 TGTGCCAGCAGCTCCTCAGGGTCCGGGGATCAGCCCCAGCATTTT CASSSSGSGDQPQHF
TRBJ2-3 TRBD1 - TRBV7-9 TGTGCCAGCAGCAACAGACAGGGAACAGATACGCAGTATTTT CASSNRQGTDTQYF
TRBJ2-3 - - TRBV5-4 TGTGCCAGCAGTTTTAGCACAGATACGCAGTATTTT CASSFSTDTQYF
TRBJ2-3 - few TRBV7-8 TGTGCCAGCAGCTGGCCATTGGAGGGGGGCACAGATACGCAGTATTTT CASSWPLEGGTDTQYF
TRBJ2-1 - few TRBV29-1 TGCAGCGTTGAAGGGGCAGGAGAAGGGGGGGAGCAGTTCTTC CSVEGAGEGGEQFF
TRBJ2-7 - once TRBV6-6 TGTGCCAGCAGCCCGGACGGCCAGGACTACGAGCAGTACTTC CASSPDGQDYEQYF
TRBJ2-1 - once TRBV29-1 TGCAGCGTTGCCCTTAGTGGAGCGGGTTTTAGCAATGAGCAGTTCTTC CSVALSGAGFSNEQFF